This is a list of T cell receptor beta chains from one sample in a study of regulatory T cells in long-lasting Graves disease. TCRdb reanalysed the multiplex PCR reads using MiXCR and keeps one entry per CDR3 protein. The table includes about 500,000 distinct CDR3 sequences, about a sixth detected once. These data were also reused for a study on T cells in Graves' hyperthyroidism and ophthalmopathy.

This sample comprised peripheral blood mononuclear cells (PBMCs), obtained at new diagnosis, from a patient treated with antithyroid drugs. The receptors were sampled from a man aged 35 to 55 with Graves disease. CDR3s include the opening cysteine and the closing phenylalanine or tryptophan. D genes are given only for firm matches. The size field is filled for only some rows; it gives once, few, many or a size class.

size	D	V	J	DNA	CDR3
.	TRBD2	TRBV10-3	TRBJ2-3	TGTGCCATCACCCAACTAGCGGGAGTCGCAAGAACGCAGTATTTT	CAITQLAGVARTQYF
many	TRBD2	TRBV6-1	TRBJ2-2	TGTGCCAGCAGTGAAGCGTGGGCTAGCGGAAAGACCGGGGAGCTGTTTTTT	CASSEAWASGKTGELFF
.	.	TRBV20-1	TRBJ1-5	TGCAGTGCTAGTATAGGGGGTGGACAGCCCCAGCATTTT	CSASIGGGQPQHF
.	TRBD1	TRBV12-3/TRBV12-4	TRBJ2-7	TGTGCCAGCAGCAAACGACAGGGAAATAACTACGAGCAGTACTTC	CASSKRQGNNYEQYF
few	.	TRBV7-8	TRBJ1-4	TGTGCCAGCCAACTACTGGGGGGGGAACTGGAACTGTTTTTT	CASQLLGGELELFF
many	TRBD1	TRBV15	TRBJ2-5	TGTGCCACCAGCGGACGGACAGGGTTCGGTGGAGAGACCCAGTACTTC	CATSGRTGFGGETQYF
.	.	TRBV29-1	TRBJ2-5	TGCAGCGTTGGGTACAGCCAAGAGACCCAGTACTTC	CSVGYSQETQYF
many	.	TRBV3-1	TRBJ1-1	TGTGCCAGCCGCCGCGGAGGAGGTTACACTGAAGCTTTCTTT	CASRRGGGYTEAFF
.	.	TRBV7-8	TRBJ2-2	TGTGCCAGCAGCTTAGAATGGTCGGGGGAGCTGTTTTTT	CASSLEWSGELFF
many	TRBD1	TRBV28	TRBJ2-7	TGTGCCAGCAGCAAAGTCGGACAGGGCAGCTCCTACGAGCAGTACTTC	CASSKVGQGSSYEQYF
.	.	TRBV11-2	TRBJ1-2	TGTGCCAGCAGCCTTTCATCGGGAGTAGATGGCTACACCTTC	CASSLSSGVDGYTF
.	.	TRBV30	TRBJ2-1	TGTGCCTGGTCTAAGGTGGGTAATGAGCAGTTCTTC	CAWSKVGNEQFF
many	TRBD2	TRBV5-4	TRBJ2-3	TGTGCCAGCAGCCCCGGGACTAGCATCGATACGCAGTATTTT	CASSPGTSIDTQYF
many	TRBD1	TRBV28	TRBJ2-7	TGTGCCAGCAGTGTTACGGGACAGGGTTCCTACGAGCAGTACTTC	CASSVTGQGSYEQYF
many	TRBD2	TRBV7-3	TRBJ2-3	TGTGCCAGCAGGTTTGGGGCGGGAGATGGGAATACGCAGTATTTT	CASRFGAGDGNTQYF
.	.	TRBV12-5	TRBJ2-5	TGTGCTAGTGGTAAGGGGACGAAAGAGACCCAGTACTTC	CASGKGTKETQYF
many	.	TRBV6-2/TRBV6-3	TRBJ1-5	TGTGCCAGCAGTTACTCGGTATTCACGGTGATTAGCAATCAGCCCCAGCATTTT	CASSYSVFTVISNQPQHF
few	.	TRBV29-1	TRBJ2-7	TGCAGCCCGTGGGGGATCTACGAGCAGTACTTC	CSPWGIYEQYF
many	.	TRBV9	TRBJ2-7	TGTGCCAGCAGCGTGGCTAGTGAAAGCTACGAGCAGTACTTC	CASSVASESYEQYF
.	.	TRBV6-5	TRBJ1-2	TGTGCCAGCAGTTACTCTAGCCAGGGCTATGGCTACACCTTC	CASSYSSQGYGYTF
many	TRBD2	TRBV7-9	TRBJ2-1	TGTGCCAGCAGCCCTCCCGCTACCGGGAGGGCCGTGGGATCCTACAATGAGCAGTTCTTC	CASSPPATGRAVGSYNEQFF
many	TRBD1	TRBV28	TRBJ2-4	TGTGCCAGCAGTCCCGGACAGGGGACAAGGGCCAAAAACATTCAGTACTTC	CASSPGQGTRAKNIQYF
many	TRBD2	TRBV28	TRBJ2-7	TGTGCCAGCAGTTCTCGACCGGGACTAGCGGGAGTTCAATCCTTC	CASSSRPGLAGVQSF
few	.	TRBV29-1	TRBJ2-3	TGCAGCGTTGAAGAAGGGGGGGCAGGAGATACGCAGTATTTT	CSVEEGGAGDTQYF
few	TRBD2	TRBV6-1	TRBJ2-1	TGTGCCAGCACCCCAAGGAGACTAGCGGGAGGGCGTTGGAATGAGCAGTTCTTC	CASTPRRLAGGRWNEQFF
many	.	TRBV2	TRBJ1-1	TGTGCCAGCAGTGAAGCGCTTCGAGTGCAACATGAAGCTTTCTTT	CASSEALRVQHEAFF
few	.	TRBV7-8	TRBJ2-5	TGTGCCAGCAGCCCTGACCCAATTGCAGAGACCCAGTACTTC	CASSPDPIAETQYF